The source of this TCR beta chain is a study of shared clonotypes between healthy human individuals (dated by TCRdb to about 2020). Turning to the overall study: A couple of women and three men aged 18 to 49 years were included in the cohort. Different laboratories and diverse techniques were used to prepare libraries and sequence TCR repertoires, to increase sequencing depth and limit assay-specific biases. Leukapheresis yielded between about 0.85 and 10 billion PBMCs per donor. For each donor, three plates each were used for CD4 naive and CD4 memory, two plates were used for CD8 naive, and one plate was used for CD8 memory. To estimate repertoire size and how much clonotypes are shared between individuals, the study performed deep sequencing of blood TCR repertoires from roughly five healthy adults. Overall results and qualifications from the work: Sharing across a few donors was observed for around 5% of naive CD4, 3.5% of naive CD8, roughly 2.3% of memory CD4, and roughly 0.4% of memory CD8 clonotypes. Because the study included a small number of donors, the genetic and exposure-history diversity represented was limited. Incomplete sequencing was indicated by rarefaction of sorted-subset datasets, despite the large sequencing depth. Pairwise subsampling indicated that sequencing depth was expected to affect the degree of clonotype sharing among donors. Sampling was limited to blood, and TCR repertoires in tissue likely differ from TCR repertoires in blood. Compared with non-shared clonotypes, clonotypes shared by all four sorted-subset donors had higher generation probabilities. Naive subsets generally had larger estimated clonotype richness than memory subsets did.

CD8 naive samples consisted of CD45RO-negative cells that were positively selected for CCR7, yielding a CD45RA+CCR7+ population without TemRA cells. The donors were healthy, HIV-negative adults with no recently reported acute infections or vaccinations. Every donor was a Caucasian adult residing in Nashville, Tennessee, USA. After blood collection by leukapheresis, PBMCs were isolated using Ficoll-Histopaque density gradient centrifugation and then cryopreserved in the vapor phase of liquid nitrogen. Purity and quantity of every magnetically sorted T cell population were checked by analytical flow cytometry. Each sorted fraction had its genomic DNA isolated and then quantified by UV absorbance on a Nanodrop 2000c. According to the germline V gene (reference sequence), CDR1 reads GTSNPN and CDR2 reads SVGIG. The CDR3 numbers 12 residues from cysteine through phenylalanine. Only the CDR3 DNA is retained, 36 bases long and in frame from the first base. V is pared back by 0 bases and J by 6 bases, with 8 bases lying between the germline termini.

TCR CDR3 regions were amplified from genomic DNA by multiplex PCR using the deep immunoSEQ assay. Extracted genomic DNA from each cell subset was distributed evenly across all wells of several immunoSEQ 96-well plates, and each plate was treated as a replicate. Each replicate PCR for sorted subsets received about 180 ng genomic DNA, equal to about 30,000 T cell genomes. The purified libraries were quantified using a Qubit 3.0 fluorometer, sized with a Bioanalyzer 2100, and then quantified again using the KAPA Library Quantification kit. Every immunoSEQ 96-well plate was sequenced on a separate single-read 150-cycle Illumina NextSeq 550 flow cell. In the paper's pipeline: Because the immunoSEQ output included only junctional sequences and no quality scores, the filtering could not be the same as the filtering used for full-length reads. Sequences were annotated with PyIR, a Python wrapper for IgBLAST v1.9, and V/J genes and CDR3 were assigned using IMGT germline references. Reads with weak V/J assignments (E-value above 1e-6), missing CDR3, stop codons, out-of-frame junctions, or ambiguous translated residues were removed. V3J clonotypes were defined as sequences sharing the same inferred V gene, J gene, and CDR3 amino acid sequence. Percentage overlap between repertoires was calculated by dividing the number of shared unique clonotypes by the size of the smaller repertoire. Richness of each repertoire was evaluated using RTK rarefaction, the Chao1 estimator, and Recon v2.1 estimates of unobserved clonotypes. Generation probabilities were computed with OLGA for all TCRbeta clonotypes obtained by the gDNA method from a few donors. The table comes from immuneACCESS by way of TCRdb, which keeps in-frame sequences with V and J called. Part of the clones is missing from these tables; in studies checked, under half for an unresolved V gene and the rest for unknown reasons. V, J and clone size are taken as reported in that table, and D and trimming were inferred from the DNA itself. The sample table contains about 1,900,000 clones; only one count was recorded for about 94% of them. The leading ten clones occupy 0.9% to 1.5% of the sample.

Details on this clone: There is no known antigen for this receptor. No much larger clone is present one base from it, and per-base qualities are unavailable.

The rearrangement joined TRBV30 to TRBJ1-2, with the D gene too uncertain to name. This clonotype was sampled from a young man in good health. Sequencing was done on a sample of naive CD8+ T cells sorted from blood. The cell subset or site label here, explained by the study, means: CD45RA+CCR7+. The CDR3 loop reads CAWSVPRDGYTF. The nucleotides read TGTGCCTGGAGTGTACCCCGGGATGGCTACACCTTC.